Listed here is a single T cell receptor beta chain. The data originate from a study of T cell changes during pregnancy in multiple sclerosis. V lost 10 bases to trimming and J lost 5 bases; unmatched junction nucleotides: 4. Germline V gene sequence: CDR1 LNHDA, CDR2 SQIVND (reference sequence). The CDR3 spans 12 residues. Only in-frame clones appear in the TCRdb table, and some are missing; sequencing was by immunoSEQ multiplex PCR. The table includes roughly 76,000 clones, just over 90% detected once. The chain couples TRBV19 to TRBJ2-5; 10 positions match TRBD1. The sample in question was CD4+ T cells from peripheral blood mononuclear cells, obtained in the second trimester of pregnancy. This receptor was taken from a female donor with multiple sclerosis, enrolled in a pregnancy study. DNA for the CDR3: TGTGCCACCCGGGACAGGGGTGAGACCCAGTACTTC. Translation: CATRDRGETQYF.